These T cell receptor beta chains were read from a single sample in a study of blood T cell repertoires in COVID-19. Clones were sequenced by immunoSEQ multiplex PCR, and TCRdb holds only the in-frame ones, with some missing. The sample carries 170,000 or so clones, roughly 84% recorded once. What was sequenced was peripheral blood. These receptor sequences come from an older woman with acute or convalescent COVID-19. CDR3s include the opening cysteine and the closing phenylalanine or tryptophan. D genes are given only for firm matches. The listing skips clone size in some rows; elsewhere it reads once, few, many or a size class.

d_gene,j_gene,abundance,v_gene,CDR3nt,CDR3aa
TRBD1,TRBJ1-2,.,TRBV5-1,TGCGCCAGCAGCTTGGGATCTTCGGACAGGAGCTATGGCTACACCTTC,CASSLGSSDRSYGYTF
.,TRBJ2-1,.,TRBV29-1,TGCAGCGTTGAGGGTACAGGGCCTGTTTGGGGCAATGAGCAGTTCTTC,CSVEGTGPVWGNEQFF
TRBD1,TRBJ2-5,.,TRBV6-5,TGTGCCAGCACCCAACCCGGGACAGGGAAAGAGACCCAGTACTTC,CASTQPGTGKETQYF
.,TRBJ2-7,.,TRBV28,TGTGCCAGCAGCCGACTAGGCGGGCGGGAGCAGTACTTC,CASSRLGGREQYF
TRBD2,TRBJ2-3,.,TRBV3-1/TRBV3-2,TGTGCCAGCAGCCAGTACCGAGCGGGGGGTAACACAGATACGCAGTATTTT,CASSQYRAGGNTDTQYF
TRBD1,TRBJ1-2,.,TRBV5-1,TGCGCCAGCAGCGGCCGGACAGGGGGCGTTGATGGCTACACCTTC,CASSGRTGGVDGYTF
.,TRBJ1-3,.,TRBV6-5,TGTGCCAGCACCGACAGGAACTCTGGAAACACCATATATTTT,CASTDRNSGNTIYF
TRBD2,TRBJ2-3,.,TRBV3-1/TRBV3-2,TGTGCCAGCAGCCAAGGAGCTAGCGGGGTGAGCACAGATACGCAGTATTTT,CASSQGASGVSTDTQYF
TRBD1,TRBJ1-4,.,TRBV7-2,TGTGCCAGCAGCTTATCAGGGGGCAGGGAAAAACTGTTTTTT,CASSLSGGREKLFF
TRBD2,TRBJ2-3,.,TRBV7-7,TGTGCTAGCAGCTTAGGTGGGCGGGGGGAAGATACGCAGTATTTT,CASSLGGRGEDTQYF
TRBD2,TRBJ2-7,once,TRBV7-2,TGTGCCAGCGCCCGGGGGGGGAGGGAAACCTACGAGCAGTACTTC,CASARGGRETYEQYF
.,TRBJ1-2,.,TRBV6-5,TGTGCCAGCAGTCAACAGGGTACGGTATATGGCTACACCTTC,CASSQQGTVYGYTF
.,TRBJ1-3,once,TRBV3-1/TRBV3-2,TGTGCCAGCAGCCTGCGCGGGGGCGACTCTGGAAACACCATATATTTT,CASSLRGGDSGNTIYF
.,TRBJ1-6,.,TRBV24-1,TGTGCCACCAGTGCAGGAAGGGGGAATTCACCCCTCCACTTT,CATSAGRGNSPLHF
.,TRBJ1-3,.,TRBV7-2,TGTGCCAGCAGCTTAGTTACTATCTCTGGAAACACCATATATTTT,CASSLVTISGNTIYF
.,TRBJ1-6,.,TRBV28,TGTGCCAGCAGGCAGAGGAACTCCTATAATTCACCCCTCCACTTT,CASRQRNSYNSPLHF
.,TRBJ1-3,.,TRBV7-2,TGTGCCAGCAGCTTAGATGGCGGATCTGGAAACACCATATATTTT,CASSLDGGSGNTIYF
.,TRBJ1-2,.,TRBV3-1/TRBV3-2,TGTGCCAGCAGCCAAGCCCCTCAGGCACGACGAGGCTACACCTTC,CASSQAPQARRGYTF
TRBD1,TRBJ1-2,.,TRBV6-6,TGTGCCAGCACCACAGGGGCGCCCGACGCTTATGGCTACACCTTC,CASTTGAPDAYGYTF
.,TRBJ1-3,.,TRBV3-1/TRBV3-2,TGTGCCAGCAGCCAAGTTGGCAGACAAAGCTCTGGAAACACCATATATTTT,CASSQVGRQSSGNTIYF
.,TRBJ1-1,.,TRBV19,TGTGCCAGTAGTCCCTCTTCGGGGAACACTGAAGCTTTCTTT,CASSPSSGNTEAFF
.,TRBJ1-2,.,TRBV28,TGTGCCAGCAACAAACAGGGTACCGCTAACTATGGCTACACCTTC,CASNKQGTANYGYTF
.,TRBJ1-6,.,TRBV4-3,TGCGCCAGCAGCCAGGTGTATAGCTCCTATAATTCACCCCTCCACTTT,CASSQVYSSYNSPLHF
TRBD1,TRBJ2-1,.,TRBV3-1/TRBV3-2,TGTGCCAGCAGCCAAGGGACAGGGGGTCGGGAGCAGTTCTTC,CASSQGTGGREQFF
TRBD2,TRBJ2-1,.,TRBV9,TGTGCCAGCAGCCCCCGAGGGGGACTAGCGGGGCTCCAGCAGTTCTTC,CASSPRGGLAGLQQFF
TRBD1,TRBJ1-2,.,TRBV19,TGTGCCAGTAGTCACCCCCCCGGGGGACAGGGAACTTACACCTTC,CASSHPPGGQGTYTF
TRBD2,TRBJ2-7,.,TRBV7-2,TGTGCCAGCAGCTTCGGGGGGGGCTCCAACGAGCAGTACTTC,CASSFGGGSNEQYF
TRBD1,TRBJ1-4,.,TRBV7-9,TGTGCCAGCAGCCTCGACAGGGATGCTAATGAAAAACTGTTTTTT,CASSLDRDANEKLFF
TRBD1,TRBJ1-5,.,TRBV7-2,TGTGCCAGCAGCTCAGAGGGGACAGGGTATCAGCCCCAGCATTTT,CASSSEGTGYQPQHF
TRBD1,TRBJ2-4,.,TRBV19,TGTGCCAGTAGTATAGATGGGAGCAGGGGGTACACAGCCAAAAACATTCAGTACTTC,CASSIDGSRGYTAKNIQYF
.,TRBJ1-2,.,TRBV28,TGTGCCAGCACCCCGGGGGGGTGGGACTATGGCTACACCTTC,CASTPGGWDYGYTF
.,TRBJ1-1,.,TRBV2,TGTGCCAGCAGTGAAGCGGGGGGAAACACTGAAGCTTTCTTT,CASSEAGGNTEAFF
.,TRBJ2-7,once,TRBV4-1,TGCGCCAGCAGCCAAGATCCCCTTGAGCAGTACTTC,CASSQDPLEQYF
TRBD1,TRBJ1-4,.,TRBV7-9,TGTGCCAGCAGCCTGACAGGGACGATCGATGAAAAACTGTTTTTT,CASSLTGTIDEKLFF
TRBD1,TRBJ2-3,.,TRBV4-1,TGCGCCAGCAGCCAAGCCCAGGGGGCAGGGGCAGATACGCAGTATTTT,CASSQAQGAGADTQYF
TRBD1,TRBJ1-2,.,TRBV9,TGTGCCAGCAGCGATGGGCGCGGACAGGGTATTGGTGGCTACACCTTC,CASSDGRGQGIGGYTF
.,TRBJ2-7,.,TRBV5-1,TGCGCCAGCAGCTCACACCTCTCCTACGAGCAGTACTTC,CASSSHLSYEQYF
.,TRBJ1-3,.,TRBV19,TGTGCCAGCAAACCAACCCCAGGGATCTACGCGGCTGGAAACACCATATATTTT,CASKPTPGIYAAGNTIYF
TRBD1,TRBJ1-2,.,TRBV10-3,TGTGCCATCAGTGAGTCTCCGACAGGGTATAAAGACTATGGCTACACCTTC,CAISESPTGYKDYGYTF
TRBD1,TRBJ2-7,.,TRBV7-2,TGTGCCAGCAGCGCCCAACAGGGGTTAGGGGAGCAGTACTTC,CASSAQQGLGEQYF
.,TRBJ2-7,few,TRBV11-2,TGTGCCAGCAGCTTAGGGGGAGTGCGCCTCTGGTACGAGCAGTACTTC,CASSLGGVRLWYEQYF